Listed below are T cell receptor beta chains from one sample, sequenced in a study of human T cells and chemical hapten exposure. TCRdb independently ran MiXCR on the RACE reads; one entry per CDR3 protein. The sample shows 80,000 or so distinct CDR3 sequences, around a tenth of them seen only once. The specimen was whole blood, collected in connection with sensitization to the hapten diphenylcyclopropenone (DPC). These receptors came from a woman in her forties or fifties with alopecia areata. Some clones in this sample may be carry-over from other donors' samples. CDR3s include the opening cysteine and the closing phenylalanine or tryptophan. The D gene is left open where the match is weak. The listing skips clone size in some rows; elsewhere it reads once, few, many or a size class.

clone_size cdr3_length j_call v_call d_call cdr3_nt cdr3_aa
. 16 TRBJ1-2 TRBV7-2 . TGTGCCAGCAGCTTAGGAAGTGGGGGCGCAAACTATGGCTACACCTTC CASSLGSGGANYGYTF
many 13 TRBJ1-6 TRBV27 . TGTGCCAGCAGTTTCGGGGGATGGACACCCCTCCACTTT CASSFGGWTPLHF
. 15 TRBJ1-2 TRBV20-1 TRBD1 TGCAGTGCTAGAGATCTGGACAGGGGCGATTATGGCTACACCTTC CSARDLDRGDYGYTF
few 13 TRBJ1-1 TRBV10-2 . TGCGCCAGCAGGAGGGCGTCGGACACTGAAGCTTTCTTT CASRRASDTEAFF
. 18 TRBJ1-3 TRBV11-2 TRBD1 TGTGCCAGCAGCTTAGCTGGTGGGACAGGCTTCTCTGGAAACACCATATATTTT CASSLAGGTGFSGNTIYF
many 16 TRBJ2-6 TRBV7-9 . TGTGCCAGCAGCTTAACAGGGTCAACCGGGGCCAACGTCCTGACTTTC CASSLTGSTGANVLTF
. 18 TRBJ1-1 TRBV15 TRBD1 TGTGCCACCAGCAGAGATCACCCCCAGGGGGCGGAGGACACTGAAGCTTTCTTT CATSRDHPQGAEDTEAFF
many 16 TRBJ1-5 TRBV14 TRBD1 TGTGCCAGCAGCCAAGGGGGAGGGGGCACAGCCCAGCCCCAGCATTTT CASSQGGGGTAQPQHF
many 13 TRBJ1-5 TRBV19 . TGTGCCAGTACGGGGGAGGCTCGACAGCCCCAGCATTTT CASTGEARQPQHF
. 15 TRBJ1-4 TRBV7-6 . TGTGCCAGCAGCCCTCTTAACTCCTACAATGAAAAACTGTTTTTT CASSPLNSYNEKLFF
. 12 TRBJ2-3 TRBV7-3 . TGTGCCAGCAGCTTAAGTCCAGATACGCAGTATTTT CASSLSPDTQYF
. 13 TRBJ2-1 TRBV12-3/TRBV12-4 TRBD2 TGTGCCAGCAGTTTGGGGGAGGGACTACTCACGTTCTTC CASSLGEGLLTFF
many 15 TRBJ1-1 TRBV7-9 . TGTGCCAGCAGCTTAGCCCAGTACATGAACACTGAAGCTTTCTTT CASSLAQYMNTEAFF
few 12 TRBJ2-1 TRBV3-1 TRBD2 TGTGCCAGCAGCCTCTTGGGGACTAGCCTGTTCTTC CASSLLGTSLFF
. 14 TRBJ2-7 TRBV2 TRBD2 TGTGCCAGCAGAAGGCGGGGGACTCTCTACGAGCAGTACTTC CASRRRGTLYEQYF
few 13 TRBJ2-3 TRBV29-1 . TGCAGCGTTGAAGGCTTAGAAGCAGATACGCAGTATTTT CSVEGLEADTQYF
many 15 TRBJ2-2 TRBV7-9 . TGTGCCAGCAGCTCCGGGTCCCGAGCCACCGGGGAGCTGTTTTTT CASSSGSRATGELFF
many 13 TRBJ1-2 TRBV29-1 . TGCAGCGTTGAAGGACAGGCAAGAGGCGGCTACACCTTC CSVEGQARGGYTF
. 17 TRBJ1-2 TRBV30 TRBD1 TGTGCCTGGAGTGGCGTCCGCCGAGGGACAGCTAACTATGGCTACACCTTC CAWSGVRRGTANYGYTF
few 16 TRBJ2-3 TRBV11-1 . TGTGCCAGCAGCTCAAGTTTAGCTTTCAAGGGAGATACGCAGTATTTT CASSSSLAFKGDTQYF
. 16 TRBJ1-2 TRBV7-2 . TGTGCCAGCAGCTTAGCGGGGGGAGGGATAAACTATGGCTACACCTTC CASSLAGGGINYGYTF
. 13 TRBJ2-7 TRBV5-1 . TGCGCCAGCAGCCCTCCTGGCACCGCGGTGCAGTACTTC CASSPPGTAVQYF
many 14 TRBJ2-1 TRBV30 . TGTGCTGTTGCCGCGGGGACCATATACAATGAGCAGTTCTTC CAVAAGTIYNEQFF
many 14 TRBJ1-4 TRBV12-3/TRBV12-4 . TGTGCCAGCACTCCCTGGGGGGGGCATGAAAAACTGTTTTTT CASTPWGGHEKLFF
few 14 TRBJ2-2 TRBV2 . TGTGCCAGCACTTCAGGGAACCAACCCGGGGAGCTGTTTTTT CASTSGNQPGELFF
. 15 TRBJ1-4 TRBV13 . TGTGCCAGCAGCTTCAGTCGCAGGGGTGGAGAAAAACTGTTTTTT CASSFSRRGGEKLFF
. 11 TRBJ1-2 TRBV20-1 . TGCAGTGCTAGACAGAACTATGGCTACACCTTC CSARQNYGYTF
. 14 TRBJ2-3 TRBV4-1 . TGCGCCAGCAGCCAAGGAGAGTGGACAGATACGCAGTATTTT CASSQGEWTDTQYF